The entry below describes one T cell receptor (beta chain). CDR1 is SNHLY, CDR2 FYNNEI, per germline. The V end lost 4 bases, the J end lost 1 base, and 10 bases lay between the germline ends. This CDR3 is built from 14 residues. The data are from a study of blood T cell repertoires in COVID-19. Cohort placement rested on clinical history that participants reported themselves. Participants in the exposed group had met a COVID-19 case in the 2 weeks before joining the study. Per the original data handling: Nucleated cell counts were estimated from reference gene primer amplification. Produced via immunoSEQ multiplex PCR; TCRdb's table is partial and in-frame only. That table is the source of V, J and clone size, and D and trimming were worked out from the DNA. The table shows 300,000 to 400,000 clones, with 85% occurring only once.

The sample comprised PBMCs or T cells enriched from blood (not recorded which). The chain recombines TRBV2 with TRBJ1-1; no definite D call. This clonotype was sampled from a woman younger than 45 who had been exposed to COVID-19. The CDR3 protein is CASSVSSPNTEAFF. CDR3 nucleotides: TGTGCCAGCAGTGTGTCGAGCCCGAACACTGAAGCTTTCTTT.